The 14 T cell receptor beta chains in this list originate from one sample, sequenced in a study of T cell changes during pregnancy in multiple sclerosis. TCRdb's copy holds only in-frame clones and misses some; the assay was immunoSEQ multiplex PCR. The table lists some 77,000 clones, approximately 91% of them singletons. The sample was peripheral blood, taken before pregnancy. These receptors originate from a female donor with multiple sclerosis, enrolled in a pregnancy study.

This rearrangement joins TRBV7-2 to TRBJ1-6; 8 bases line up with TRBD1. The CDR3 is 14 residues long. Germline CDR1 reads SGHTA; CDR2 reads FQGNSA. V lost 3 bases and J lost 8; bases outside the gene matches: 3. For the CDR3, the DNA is TGTGCCAGCAGCTTCCAGGGGGCCTATTCACCCCTCCACTTT. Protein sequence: CASSFQGAYSPLHF.

The CDR3 DNA follows: TGTGCCAGCAGCCAAGTTCGCCGGACAGATGGCTACACCTTC. Amino acids: CASSQVRRTDGYTF. The V gene is TRBV4-2, the J gene TRBJ1-2; the D gene is possibly TRBD1 (6 bases). Germline V gene sequence: CDR1 LGHNA, CDR2 YNFKEQ. The ends were cut back, 1 base at V and 6 bases at J, with 12 bases in the middle. There are 14 residues in the CDR3.

CDR3: CASSQDGGLTVEQYF. The CDR3 DNA reads as TGCGCCAGCAGCCAAGATGGAGGACTCACGGTAGAGCAGTACTTC. The chain links TRBV4-1 to TRBJ2-7; the D gene is possibly TRBD2 (5 bases). The V end was cut by 0 bases, the J end by 7 bases, with 16 bases between. The length of the CDR3 is 15 residues. From germline, CDR1 is MGHRA and CDR2 YSYEKL.

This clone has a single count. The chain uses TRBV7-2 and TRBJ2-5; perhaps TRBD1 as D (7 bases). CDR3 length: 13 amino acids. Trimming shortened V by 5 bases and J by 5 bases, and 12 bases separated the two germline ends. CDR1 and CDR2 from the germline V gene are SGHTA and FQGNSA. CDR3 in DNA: TGTGCCAGCAGCCAGGGGGGCCTGGAGACCCAGTACTTC. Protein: CASSQGGLETQYF.

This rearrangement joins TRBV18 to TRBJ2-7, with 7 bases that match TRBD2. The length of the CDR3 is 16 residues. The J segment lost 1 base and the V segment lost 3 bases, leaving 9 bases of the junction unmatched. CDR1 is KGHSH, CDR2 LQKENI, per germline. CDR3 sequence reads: CASSPLWSSGSYEQYF. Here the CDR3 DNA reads TGTGCCAGCTCACCGCTTTGGTCTAGCGGTTCCTACGAGCAGTACTTC.

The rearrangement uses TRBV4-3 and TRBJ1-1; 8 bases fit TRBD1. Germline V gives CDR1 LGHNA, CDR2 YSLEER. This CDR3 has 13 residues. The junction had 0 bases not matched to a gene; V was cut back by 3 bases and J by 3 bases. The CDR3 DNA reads TGCGCCAGCAGCCAGGACAGGGACACTGAAGCTTTCTTT. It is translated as CASSQDRDTEAFF.

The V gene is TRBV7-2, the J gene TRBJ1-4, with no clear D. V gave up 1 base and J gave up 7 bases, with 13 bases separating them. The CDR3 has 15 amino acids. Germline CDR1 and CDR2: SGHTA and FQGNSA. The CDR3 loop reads CASSLGGDLVEKLFF. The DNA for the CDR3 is TGTGCCAGCAGCTTAGGAGGCGACCTCGTTGAAAAACTGTTTTTT.

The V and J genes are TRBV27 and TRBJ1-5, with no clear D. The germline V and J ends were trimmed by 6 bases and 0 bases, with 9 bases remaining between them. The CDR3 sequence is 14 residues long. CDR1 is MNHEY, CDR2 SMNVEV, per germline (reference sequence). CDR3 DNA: TGTGCCAGCAGCGGCCTAGGTAGCAATCAGCCCCAGCATTTT. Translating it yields CASSGLGSNQPQHF.

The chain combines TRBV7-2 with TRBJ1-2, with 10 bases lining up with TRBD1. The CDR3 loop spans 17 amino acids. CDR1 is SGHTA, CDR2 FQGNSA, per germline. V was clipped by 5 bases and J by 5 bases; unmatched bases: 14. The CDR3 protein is CASSPSGTGVGLYGYTF. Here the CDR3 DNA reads TGTGCCAGCAGCCCATCCGGGACAGGGGTCGGTTTATATGGCTACACCTTC.

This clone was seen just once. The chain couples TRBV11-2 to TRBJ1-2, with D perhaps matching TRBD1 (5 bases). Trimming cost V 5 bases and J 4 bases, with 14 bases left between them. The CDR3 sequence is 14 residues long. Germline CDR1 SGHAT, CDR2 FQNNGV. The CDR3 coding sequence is TGTGCCAGCAGCCCCGGGGCGGGGTCCTATGGCTACACCTTC. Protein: CASSPGAGSYGYTF.

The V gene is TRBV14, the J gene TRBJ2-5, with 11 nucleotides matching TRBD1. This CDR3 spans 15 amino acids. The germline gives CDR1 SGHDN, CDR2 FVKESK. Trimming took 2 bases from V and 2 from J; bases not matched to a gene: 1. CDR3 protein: CASSQWDRGQETQYF. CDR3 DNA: TGTGCCAGCAGCCAATGGGACAGGGGGCAAGAGACCCAGTACTTC.

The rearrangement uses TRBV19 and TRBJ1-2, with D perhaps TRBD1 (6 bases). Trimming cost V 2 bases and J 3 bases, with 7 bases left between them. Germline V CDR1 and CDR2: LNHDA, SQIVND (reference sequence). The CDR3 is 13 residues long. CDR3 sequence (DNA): TGTGCCAGTAGTATACAGGGGTACTATGGCTACACCTTC. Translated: CASSIQGYYGYTF.

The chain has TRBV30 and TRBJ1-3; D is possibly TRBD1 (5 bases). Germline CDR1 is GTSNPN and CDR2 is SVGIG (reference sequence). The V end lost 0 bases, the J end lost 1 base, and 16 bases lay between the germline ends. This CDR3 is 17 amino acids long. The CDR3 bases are TGTGCCTGGAGTGTGATGGGGCCACCGTTTTCTGGAAACACCATATATTTT. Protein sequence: CAWSVMGPPFSGNTIYF.

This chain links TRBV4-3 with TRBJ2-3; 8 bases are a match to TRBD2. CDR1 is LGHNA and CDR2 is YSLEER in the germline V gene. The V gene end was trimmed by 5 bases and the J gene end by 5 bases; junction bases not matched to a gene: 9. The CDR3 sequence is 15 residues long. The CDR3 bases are TGCGCCAGCAGCTCGCGGGGGGATGGAGGAGATACGCAGTATTTT. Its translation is CASSSRGDGGDTQYF.